This TCR beta chain was retrieved from a study of Ad26.COV2.S vaccination and SARS-CoV-2 variants. Findings and limits, study-wide: Analytic work on TCR breadth and depth might have understated the full extent of total T cell responses.

Measured with immunoSEQ multiplex PCR; TCRdb has only the in-frame clones, and not every one. The table records around 500,000 clones, 80% to 90% of them present only once. This clone showed up just once. The antigen remains undetermined. There are 14 residues in the CDR3. CDR1 is LNHDA, CDR2 SQIVND, per germline (reference sequence). V dropped 0 bases and J dropped 8 bases, with 11 bases sitting between them. Treatment given: 19 received Ad26.COV2.S at low or high dose, single or two shots; about 5 received placebo; per-sample allocation not given. Repertoires come from day 63 after the first vaccine or placebo injection.

The chain uses TRBV19 and TRBJ2-1, with D tentatively TRBD1 or TRBD2 (5 bases each). This TCR was recovered from a person between 18 and 65 years old who received the Ad26.COV2.S COVID-19 vaccine or a placebo. Source: peripheral blood, taken in a trial of Ad26.COV2.S vaccine versus placebo. The CDR3 bases are TGTGCCAGTAGTATAGATCAAGGGACGGATGAGCAGTTCTTC. This codes for CASSIDQGTDEQFF.